The table lists the clone carrying this TCR beta chain with many counts. These data come from a study of T cell repertoires in cytomegalovirus infection. The J segment lost 6 bases and the V segment lost 7 bases, leaving 10 bases of the junction unmatched. Germline V gene data show CDR1 as MNHEY and CDR2 as SVGEGT. The CDR3 is 15 amino acids. TCRdb fed the reads into MiXCR, producing one record per CDR3 protein. The sample contains 200,000 or so distinct CDR3 sequences, 28% of which appear only once. The sequence came from a human donor in good health (CMV status not recorded). Some clones in this sample may be carry-over from other donors' samples. The sample comprised PBMCs. This sequence joins TRBV6-2 or TRBV6-3 and TRBJ2-2; 8 bases map to TRBD1. The CDR3 reads CASIPDREIAGELFF. The CDR3 nucleotides are TGTGCCAGCATCCCGGACAGGGAGATCGCCGGGGAGCTGTTTTTT.